This is a list of T cell receptor beta chains from one sample in a study of cytomegalovirus exposure and HLA in healthy donors. Profiled with immunoSEQ multiplex PCR; TCRdb holds only in-frame clones, not every one. The sample has some 97,000 clones, about 74% seen once. The sample comprised PBMCs. All receptors come from a woman aged 18-30 years in good health and CMV-seropositive. The conserved cysteine and the conserved F or W are not part of the CDR3 here. Fields, in order: V gene, J gene, CDR3 protein.

TRBV28,TRBJ2-7,ASSQGDRGSYEQY
TRBV30,TRBJ1-4,AWSPMGTGEEKLF
TRBV18,TRBJ2-7,ASSPAPRGPEQY
TRBV5-1,TRBJ1-1,ASSLGGGTEAF
TRBV7-9,TRBJ2-7,ASSSGFLEQY
TRBV19,TRBJ1-2,ASSIEPGGYT
TRBV28,TRBJ2-7,ASSLSVPVEQY
TRBV7-3,TRBJ2-2,ASSHKLAGGPGELF
TRBV6-1,TRBJ2-3,ASSGTGGADTRY
TRBV5-1,TRBJ2-3,ASSPSRTSGVTDTQY
TRBV28,TRBJ2-1,ASSYNPRTGGEQF
TRBV28,TRBJ2-2,ASRRAPNTGELF
TRBV2,TRBJ2-7,ASRPLLAGSYEQY
TRBV6-4,TRBJ2-1,ASSGNGTSGYYNEQF
TRBV10-3,TRBJ1-2,AISLRGSEGYT
TRBV7-2,TRBJ2-7,ASSSGGGEIYEQY
TRBV12-5,TRBJ1-1,ASGWGSYEAF